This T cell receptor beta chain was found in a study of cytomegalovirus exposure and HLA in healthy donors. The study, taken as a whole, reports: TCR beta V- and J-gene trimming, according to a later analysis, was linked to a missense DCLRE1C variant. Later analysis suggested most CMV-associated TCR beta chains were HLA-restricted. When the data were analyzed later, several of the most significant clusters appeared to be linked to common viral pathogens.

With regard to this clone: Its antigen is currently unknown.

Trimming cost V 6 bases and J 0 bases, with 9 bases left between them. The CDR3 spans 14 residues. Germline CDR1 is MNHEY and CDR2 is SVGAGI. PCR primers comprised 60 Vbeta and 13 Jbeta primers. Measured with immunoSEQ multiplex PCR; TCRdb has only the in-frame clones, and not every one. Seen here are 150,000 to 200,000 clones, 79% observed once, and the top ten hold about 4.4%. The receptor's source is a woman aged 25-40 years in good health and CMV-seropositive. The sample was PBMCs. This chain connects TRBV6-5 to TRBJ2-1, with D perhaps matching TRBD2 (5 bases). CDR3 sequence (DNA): TGTGCCAGCAGCACCGGGGTCTCCTACAATGAGCAGTTCTTC. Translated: CASSTGVSYNEQFF.